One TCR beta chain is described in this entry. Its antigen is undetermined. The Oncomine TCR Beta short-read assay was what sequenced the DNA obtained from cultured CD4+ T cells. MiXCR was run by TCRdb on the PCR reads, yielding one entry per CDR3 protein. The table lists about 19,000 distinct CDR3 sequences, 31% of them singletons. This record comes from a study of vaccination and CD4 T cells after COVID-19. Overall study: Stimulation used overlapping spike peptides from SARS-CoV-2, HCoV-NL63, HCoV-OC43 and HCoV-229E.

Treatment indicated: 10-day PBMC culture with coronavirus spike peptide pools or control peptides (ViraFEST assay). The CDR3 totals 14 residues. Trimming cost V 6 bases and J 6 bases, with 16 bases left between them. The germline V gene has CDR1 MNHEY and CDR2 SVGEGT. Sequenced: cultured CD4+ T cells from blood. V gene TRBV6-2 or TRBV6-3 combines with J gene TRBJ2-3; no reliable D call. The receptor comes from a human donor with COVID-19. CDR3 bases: TGTGCCAGCAGCAACGGCCATATGACGGATACGCAGTATTTT. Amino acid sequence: CASSNGHMTDTQYF.